These 11 T cell receptor beta chains were all obtained from the same sample, sequenced in a study of cytomegalovirus exposure and HLA in healthy donors. Use of 60 Vbeta and 13 Jbeta primers characterized the PCR. The protocol was immunoSEQ multiplex PCR, while the TCRdb copy is restricted to in-frame clones and leaves out a portion. The table lists approximately 72,000 clones, roughly 86% of them singletons, with under 2.5% in the top ten. Sequencing was done on a sample of PBMCs. These receptors all come from a man aged 18 to 35 in good health and CMV-seronegative.

The chain uses TRBV9 and TRBJ2-1; 8 bases are shared with TRBD2. This CDR3 is built from 18 residues. The J segment lost 8 bases and the V segment lost 1 base, leaving 17 bases of the junction unmatched. Per the germline V gene, CDR1 is SGDLS and CDR2 is YYNGEE. CDR3 loop: CASSVSLLLAGGEHEQFF. The CDR3 DNA reads as TGTGCCAGCAGCGTATCCCTCCTTTTGGCGGGAGGTGAGCATGAGCAGTTCTTC.

The V call is TRBV15, the J call TRBJ1-1; 10 bases agree with TRBD1. Germline-derived CDR1 and CDR2 are LNHNV and YYDKDF (reference sequence). The CDR3 spans 18 residues. V trimming: 2 bases; J trimming: 10 bases; junction bases outside the gene matches: 19. The CDR3 protein is CATSRLIFSSGTGVGAFF. The CDR3 DNA sequence: TGTGCCACCAGCAGACTGATTTTCTCTTCCGGGACAGGGGTCGGAGCTTTCTTT.

Turning to this clone: This specimen includes other DNA sequences encoding the same CDR3. The chain couples TRBV28 to TRBJ1-5; 7 positions agree with TRBD1. The V segment lost 2 bases and the J segment 6 bases; nucleotides outside the gene matches: 1. Germline CDR1 MDHEN, CDR2 SYDVKM. The CDR3 is 13 residues long. CDR3 bases: TGTGCCAGCAGTTTAGACAGGGTTCAGCCCCAGCATTTT. The encoded protein is CASSLDRVQPQHF. Together with reference TRBV28 and TRBJ1-5, the CDR3 gives the full variable domain: DVKVTQSSRYLVKRTGEKVFLECVQDMDHENMFWYRQDPGLGLRLIYFSYDVKMKEKGDIPEGYSVSREKKERFSLILESASTNQTSMYLCASSLDRVQPQHFGDGTRLSIL.

The chain is built from TRBV27 and TRBJ1-1; 8 bases agree with TRBD1. The germline CDR1 and CDR2 sequences are MNHEY and SMNVEV (reference sequence). The CDR3 consists of 14 residues. The junction had 5 bases not matched to a gene; V was cut back by 4 bases and J by 4 bases. The CDR3: CASSSWTGRTEAFF. CDR3 in DNA: TGTGCCAGCAGTTCTTGGACAGGGCGCACTGAAGCTTTCTTT.

The rearrangement uses TRBV28 and TRBJ1-5; 10 bases match TRBD1. CDR1 is MDHEN and CDR2 is SYDVKM in the germline V gene. This CDR3 region has 18 residues. The junction had 15 bases not matched to a gene; V was cut back by 8 bases and J by 2 bases. The CDR3 spells CASFSRDRGFSGNQPQHF. CDR3 DNA: TGTGCCAGCTTCTCTCGGGACAGGGGTTTTAGTGGCAATCAGCCCCAGCATTTT.

The chain joins TRBV28 to TRBJ2-7; D may be TRBD2 (6 bases). CDR3 length equals 12 residues. Germline V gene data show CDR1 as MDHEN and CDR2 as SYDVKM. V was shortened by 8 bases and J by 3 bases, with 11 bases between the two germline ends. CDR3 residues: CASVGGVYEQYF. The CDR3 DNA reads as TGTGCCAGCGTGGGCGGGGTCTACGAGCAGTACTTC.

V is TRBV6-1 and J is TRBJ2-1; 12 bases are shared with TRBD2. Losses at the gene ends were 7 bases for V and 3 bases for J; bases not matched to a gene: 4. Germline V gene data show CDR1 as MNHNS and CDR2 as SASEGT. The CDR3 totals 15 residues. CDR3 DNA: TGTGCCAGCACCTTGACTAGCGGGAGCTACAATGAGCAGTTCTTC. This sequence encodes CASTLTSGSYNEQFF.

Here the CDR3 DNA reads TGTGCCAGCAGTTACGCGGGAAATGAGCAGTTCTTC. Its translation is CASSYAGNEQFF. The rearrangement joins TRBV6-5 to TRBJ2-1; D is possibly TRBD2 (6 bases). The CDR3 is 12 amino acids. Trimming cost V 2 bases and J 7 bases, with 6 bases left between them. Germline CDR1 reads MNHEY; CDR2 reads SVGAGI.

J is TRBJ2-3 and V is TRBV5-1; no reliable D call. The CDR3 contains 11 residues. CDR1 SGHRS and CDR2 YFSETQ come from the germline V gene. V lost 4 bases to trimming and J lost 3 bases, with 3 bases between them. CDR3 sequence reads: CASSLTDTQYF. CDR3 bases: TGCGCCAGCAGCCTTACAGATACGCAGTATTTT.

V and J are TRBV27 and TRBJ2-7; 7 bases are shared with TRBD1. V trimming: 6 bases; J trimming: 1 base; junction bases outside the gene matches: 9. Germline V gene lookup returns CDR1 MNHEY and CDR2 SMNVEV (reference sequence). CDR3 length equals 15 residues. This CDR3 reads CASSNLPGQSYEQYF. For the CDR3, the DNA is TGTGCCAGCAGCAACCTCCCGGGACAGTCCTACGAGCAGTACTTC.

This sequence joins TRBV29-1 and TRBJ2-7; 9 bases line up with TRBD2. The J segment lost 0 bases and the V segment lost 3 bases, leaving 9 bases of the junction unmatched. The CDR3 contains 16 residues. Germline V gene lookup returns CDR1 SQVTM and CDR2 ANQGSEA. The CDR3 coding sequence is TGCAGCGTTGATGGTTTAGCGGGAGTAAACTCCTACGAGCAGTACTTC. It encodes CSVDGLAGVNSYEQYF.